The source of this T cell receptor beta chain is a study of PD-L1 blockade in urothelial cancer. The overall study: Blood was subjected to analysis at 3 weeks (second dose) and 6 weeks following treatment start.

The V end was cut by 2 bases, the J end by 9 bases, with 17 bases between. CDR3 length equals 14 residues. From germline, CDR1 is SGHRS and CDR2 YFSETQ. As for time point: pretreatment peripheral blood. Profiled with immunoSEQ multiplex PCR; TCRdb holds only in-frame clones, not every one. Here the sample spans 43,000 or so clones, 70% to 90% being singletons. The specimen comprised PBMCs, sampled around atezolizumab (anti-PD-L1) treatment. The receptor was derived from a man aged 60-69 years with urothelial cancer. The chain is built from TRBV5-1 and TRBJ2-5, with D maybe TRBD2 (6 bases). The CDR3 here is CASSFGGVTEAQYF. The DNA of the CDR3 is TGCGCCAGCAGCTTCGGCGGGGTCACCGAGGCCCAGTACTTC.